This T cell receptor beta chain was profiled in a study of T cell repertoires in cytomegalovirus infection. TCRdb passed the reads through MiXCR, listing each CDR3 protein once. The sample has 200,000 or so distinct CDR3 sequences; roughly 28% are singletons. CDR3 length equals 15 residues. CDR1 and CDR2 from the germline V gene are MNHNY and SVGAGI (reference sequence). This clonotype was counted a few times. At one of its ends the junction is not consistent with the germline gene, which may arise from a read error. The V gene is TRBV6-6, the J gene TRBJ2-1; the match to TRBD1 covers 7 bases. The sample taken for sequencing was PBMCs. The TCR comes from a human donor in good health (CMV status not recorded). Some clones in this sample may be carry-over from other donors' samples. The CDR3 DNA sequence: TGCGCCAGCAGGGACCGGGACAGAGCTCGGTACGAGCAGTTCTTC. Its translation: CASRDRDRARYEQFF.